This T cell receptor (beta chain) stems from a study of a mutant IDH1 vaccine in newly diagnosed glioma. Remarks on this clone: The antigen is undetermined.

Findings and caveats of the study: Induction of immune responses by the vaccine occurred in roughly 93% of patients.

The protocol was immunoSEQ multiplex PCR, while the TCRdb copy is restricted to in-frame clones and leaves out a portion. Found here are roughly 30,000 clones, more than 65% of them singletons; the top ten hold about 30%. Time point given: week 47, end of study. Doses of 300 ug of mutant IDH1 20-mer peptide were given with topical imiquimod. The TCR sequence derives from a man younger than 45 with glioma. This specimen consisted of PBMCs, obtained from a glioma patient whose treatment included an IDH1 peptide vaccine.

The CDR3, as DNA: TGTGCCAGCAGCTCATCAGGGGGCACCTATGGCTACACCTTC. Its translation is CASSSSGGTYGYTF. This chain connects TRBV5-5 to TRBJ1-2, with TRBD1 matching over 8 bases. The CDR3 is 14 residues long. Germline V gene sequence: CDR1 SGHKS, CDR2 YYEKEE (reference sequence). V was pared by 3 bases and J by 4 bases, with 5 bases of the junction left unmatched.